The clone carrying this T cell receptor (beta chain) was observed many times. Antigen: not known. Germline CDR1 is DFQATT and CDR2 is SNEGSKA (reference sequence). V gave up 3 bases and J gave up 1 base; unmatched junction bases: 10. The CDR3 spans 17 residues. The data were obtained in a study of CD8 T cells in ankylosing spondylitis. Study results and limitations: Ankylosing spondylitis blood appeared to be characterized by a TCR beta motif of fewer than ten highly homologous variants. There was reportedly significant enrichment of clones that were disease-linked in matched ankylosing spondylitis synovial fluid. Past studies reported some motif variants in reactive arthritis synovial fluid and blood. Disease-linked clones were found to be CD8+ and relatively rare in peripheral blood.

TCRdb called the 5' RACE reads again in MiXCR, with one record for every CDR3 protein. The sample yields under 250,000 distinct CDR3 sequences, 8% to 11% seen once. This TCR came from a male donor with ankylosing spondylitis or in good health (not recorded which). The sequenced material came from blood, either unsorted or a sorted T cell fraction (not recorded which). The chain recombines TRBV20-1 with TRBJ2-7, with 12 bases that match TRBD2. The CDR3 loop reads CSASPGLAGHFSYEQYF. The CDR3 DNA sequence: TGCAGTGCTAGCCCGGGACTAGCGGGTCATTTTTCCTACGAGCAGTACTTC.